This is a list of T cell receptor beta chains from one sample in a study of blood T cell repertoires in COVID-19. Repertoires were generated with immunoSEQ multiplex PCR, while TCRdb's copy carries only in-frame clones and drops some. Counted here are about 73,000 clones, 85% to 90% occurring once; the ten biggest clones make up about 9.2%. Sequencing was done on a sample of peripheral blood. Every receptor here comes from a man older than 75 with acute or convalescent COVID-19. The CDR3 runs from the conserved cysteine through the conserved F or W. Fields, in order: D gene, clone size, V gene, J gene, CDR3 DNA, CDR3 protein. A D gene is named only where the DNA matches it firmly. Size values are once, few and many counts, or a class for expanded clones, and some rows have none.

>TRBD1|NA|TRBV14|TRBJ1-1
TGTGCCAGCAGCCGCGCTGACAGGGTATCCACTGAAGCTTTCTTT
CASSRADRVSTEAFF
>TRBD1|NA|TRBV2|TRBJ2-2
TGTGCCAGCAGTGAGAATGACAGGGAGACCGGGGAGCTGTTTTTT
CASSENDRETGELFF
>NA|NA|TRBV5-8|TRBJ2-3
TGTGCCAGCAGCGTCGAGTCAGGGGTACAACGCACAGATACGCAGTATTTT
CASSVESGVQRTDTQYF
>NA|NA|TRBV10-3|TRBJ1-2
TGTGCCATCAGTGGGGCCACTCCAGCTAACTATGGCTACACCTTC
CAISGATPANYGYTF
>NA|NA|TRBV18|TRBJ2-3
TGTGCCAGCTCATCCTTCACAGATACGCAGTATTTT
CASSSFTDTQYF
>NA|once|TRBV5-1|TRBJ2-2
TGCGCCAGCAGCTCCGGAGGGGCGGGAACCGGGGAGCTGTTTTTT
CASSSGGAGTGELFF
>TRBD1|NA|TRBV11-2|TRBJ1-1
TGTGCCAGCAACTTACAGGGGGCCGGAGAAGCTTTCTTT
CASNLQGAGEAFF
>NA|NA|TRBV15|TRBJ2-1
TGTGCCACCAAGGCGGGATCCTACAATGAGCAGTTCTTC
CATKAGSYNEQFF
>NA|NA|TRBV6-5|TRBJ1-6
TGTGCCAGCAGTTCGGACAGAAGGAATAATTCACCCCTCCACTTT
CASSSDRRNNSPLHF
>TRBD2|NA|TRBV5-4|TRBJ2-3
TGTGCCAGCAGCTTGAGGGGCGGGGGGGCCGGAGATACGCAGTATTTT
CASSLRGGGAGDTQYF
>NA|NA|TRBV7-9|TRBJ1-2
TGTGCCAGCAGCACAGGGAGTTCCTATGGCTACACCTTC
CASSTGSSYGYTF
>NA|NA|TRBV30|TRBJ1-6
TGTGCCTGGAGTTGGGGGAGGGATTCACCCCTCCACTTT
CAWSWGRDSPLHF
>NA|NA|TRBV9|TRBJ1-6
TGTGCCAGCAGCGTGCGGACAGAATCACCCCTCCACTTT
CASSVRTESPLHF
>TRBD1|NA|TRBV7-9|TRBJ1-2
TGTGCCAGCAGCTTAGACATCTCTAGGGGGCAGCTAAACACCTTC
CASSLDISRGQLNTF
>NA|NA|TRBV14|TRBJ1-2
TGTGCCAGCAGCCAAAGCCTACAGGGTTTGAACGGCTACACCTTC
CASSQSLQGLNGYTF
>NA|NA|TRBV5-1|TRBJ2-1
TGCGCCAGCAGCTCAGGGTCCAATGAGCAGTTCTTC
CASSSGSNEQFF
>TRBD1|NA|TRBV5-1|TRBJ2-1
TGCGCCAGCAGCCAAGGACAGGGCTCCTACAATGAGCAGTTCTTC
CASSQGQGSYNEQFF
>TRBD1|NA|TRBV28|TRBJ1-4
TGTGCCAGCAGTTCCGGGACAGTGAGTGAAAAACTGTTTTTT
CASSSGTVSEKLFF
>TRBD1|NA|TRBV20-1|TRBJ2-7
TGCAGCGGTTCAGGGGGCATCGAGCAGTACTTC
CSGSGGIEQYF
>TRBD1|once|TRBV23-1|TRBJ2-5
TGCGCCAGCAGTCAATCAAAGGGGGCGGATCAAGAGACCCAGTACTTC
CASSQSKGADQETQYF
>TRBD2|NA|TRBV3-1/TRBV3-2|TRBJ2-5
TGTGCCAGCGAGGGAGGGCCGAAGACCCAGTACTTC
CASEGGPKTQYF
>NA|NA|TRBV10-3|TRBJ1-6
TGTGCCATCAGTGAGTCATGGTGGCAGGGTAGGGGCTCACCCCTCCACTTT
CAISESWWQGRGSPLHF
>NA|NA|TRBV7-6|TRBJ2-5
TGTGCCAGCAGCTTAGCGCGGAGGACAGTGTACCAAGAGACCCAGTACTTC
CASSLARRTVYQETQYF
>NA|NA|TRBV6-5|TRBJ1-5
TGTGCCAGCACCCAAGTCGGACAGACCAATCAGCCCCAGCATTTT
CASTQVGQTNQPQHF
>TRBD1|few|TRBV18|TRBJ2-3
TGTGCCAGCTCACCAGCAGGGGGACGAGGGGATACGCAGTATTTT
CASSPAGGRGDTQYF
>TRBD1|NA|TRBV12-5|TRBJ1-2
TGTGCTAGTGGTTCCGAAGAAGGGGGCAGGTATGGCTACACCTTC
CASGSEEGGRYGYTF
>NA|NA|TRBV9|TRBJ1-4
TGTGCCAGCAGCCCTTCTGCAACTAATGAAAAACTGTTTTTT
CASSPSATNEKLFF
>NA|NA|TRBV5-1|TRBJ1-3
TGCGCCAGCAGCTTGGCCGGACAGCTCTCTGGAAACACCATATATTTT
CASSLAGQLSGNTIYF
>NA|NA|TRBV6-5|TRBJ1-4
TGTGCCAGCAGAACCGCAGGGAGGGGAGAAAAACTGTTTTTT
CASRTAGRGEKLFF
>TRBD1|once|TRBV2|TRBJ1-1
TGTGCCAGCACTGCGACAGGGGAGAACACTGAAGCTTTCTTT
CASTATGENTEAFF
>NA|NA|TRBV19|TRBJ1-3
TGTGCCAGTAGCTGGGAGGCCTCTTCTGGAAACACCATATATTTT
CASSWEASSGNTIYF
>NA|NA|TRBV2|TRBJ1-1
TGTGCCAGCAACACAGAATCAGTAAACACTGAAGCTTTCTTT
CASNTESVNTEAFF
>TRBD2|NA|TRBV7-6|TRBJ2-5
TGTGCCAGCAGGGACGGGGGGGCCGGAGAGGAGACCCAGTACTTC
CASRDGGAGEETQYF
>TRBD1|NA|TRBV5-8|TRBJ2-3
TGTGCCAGCCCCCTTTTTCCGGGACAGGGGACAGATACGCAGTATTTT
CASPLFPGQGTDTQYF
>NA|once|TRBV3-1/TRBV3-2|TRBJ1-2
TGTGCCAGCAGCCACACGGCCGGGAGCTATGGCTACACCTTC
CASSHTAGSYGYTF
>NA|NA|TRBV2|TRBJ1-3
TGTGCCAGCAGGGCCGGAGGCGGAGGTAACACCATATATTTT
CASRAGGGGNTIYF
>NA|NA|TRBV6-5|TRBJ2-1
TGTGCCAGCAGTTACCACAGGGTCGGGAATGAGCAGTTCTTC
CASSYHRVGNEQFF
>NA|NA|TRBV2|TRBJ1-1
TGTGCCAGCGTTCAAGGGGAGGACACTGAAGCTTTCTTT
CASVQGEDTEAFF
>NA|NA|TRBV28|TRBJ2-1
TGTGCCAGCAGAGGGAGTCAGGGGACGACCCGCAATGAGCAGTTCTTC
CASRGSQGTTRNEQFF
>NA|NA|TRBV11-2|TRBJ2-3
TGTGCCAGCAGCTTAGTTCGAGCAGATACGCAGTATTTT
CASSLVRADTQYF
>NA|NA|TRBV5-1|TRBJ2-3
TGCGCCAGCAGCTCTGACAGCGCCTTCACAGATACGCAGTATTTT
CASSSDSAFTDTQYF
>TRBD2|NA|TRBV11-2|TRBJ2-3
TGTGCCAGCTCCCTAGCGGGGCACGGCACAGATACGCAGTATTTT
CASSLAGHGTDTQYF
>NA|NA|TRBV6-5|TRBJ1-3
TGTGCCAGCAAACCAGGGAGGTTCTCTGGAAACACCATATATTTT
CASKPGRFSGNTIYF
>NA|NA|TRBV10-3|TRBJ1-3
TGTGCCATCAGAGAGGAGGCTGGAAACACCATATATTTT
CAIREEAGNTIYF
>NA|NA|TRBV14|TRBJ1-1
TGTGCCAGCAGCCAAGGGGGCGCGGACACTGAAGCTTTCTTT
CASSQGGADTEAFF
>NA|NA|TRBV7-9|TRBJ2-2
TGTGCCAGCACCCAATCGGTGAACACCGGGGAGCTGTTTTTT
CASTQSVNTGELFF
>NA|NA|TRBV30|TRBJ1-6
TGTGCCTGGAGTCCAGTTGTCCAGGGTCATTCACCCCTCCACTTT
CAWSPVVQGHSPLHF
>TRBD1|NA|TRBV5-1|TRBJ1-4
TGCGCCAGCAGCTTGGGAACAGGGGCGGAAAAACTGTTTTTT
CASSLGTGAEKLFF
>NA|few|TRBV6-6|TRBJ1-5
TGTGCCAGCAGAGGACAGTCAAATCAGCCCCAGCATTTT
CASRGQSNQPQHF